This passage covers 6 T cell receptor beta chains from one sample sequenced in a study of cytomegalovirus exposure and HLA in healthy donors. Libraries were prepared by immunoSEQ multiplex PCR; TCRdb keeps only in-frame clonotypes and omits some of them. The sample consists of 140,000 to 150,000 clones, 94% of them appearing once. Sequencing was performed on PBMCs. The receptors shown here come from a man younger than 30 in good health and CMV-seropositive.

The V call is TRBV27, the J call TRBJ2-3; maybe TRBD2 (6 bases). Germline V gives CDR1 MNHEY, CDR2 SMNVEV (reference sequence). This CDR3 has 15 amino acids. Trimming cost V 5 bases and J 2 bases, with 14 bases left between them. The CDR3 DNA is TGTGCCAGCAGTCCAAGACTAGTTATCACAGATACGCAGTATTTT. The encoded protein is CASSPRLVITDTQYF.

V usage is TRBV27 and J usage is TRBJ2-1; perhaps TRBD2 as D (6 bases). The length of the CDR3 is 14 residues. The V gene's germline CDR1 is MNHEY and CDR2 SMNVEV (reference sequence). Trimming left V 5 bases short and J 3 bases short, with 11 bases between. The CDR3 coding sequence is TGTGCCAGCAGTCAAAGCGGGCTCTACAATGAGCAGTTCTTC. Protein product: CASSQSGLYNEQFF.

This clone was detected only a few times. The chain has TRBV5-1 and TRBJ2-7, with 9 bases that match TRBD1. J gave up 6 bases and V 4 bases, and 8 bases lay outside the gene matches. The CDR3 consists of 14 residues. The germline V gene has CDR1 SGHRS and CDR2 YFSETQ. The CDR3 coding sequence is TGCGCCAGCAGCGAAGGGGGACAGGGTAGCGAGCAGTACTTC. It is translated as CASSEGGQGSEQYF.

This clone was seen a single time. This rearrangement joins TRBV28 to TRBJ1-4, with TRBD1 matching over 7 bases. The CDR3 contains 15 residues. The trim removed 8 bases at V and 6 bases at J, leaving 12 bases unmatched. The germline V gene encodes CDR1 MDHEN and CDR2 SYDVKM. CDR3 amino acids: CASSSRQGWDEKLFF. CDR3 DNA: TGTGCCAGCTCGTCCCGACAGGGCTGGGATGAAAAACTGTTTTTT.

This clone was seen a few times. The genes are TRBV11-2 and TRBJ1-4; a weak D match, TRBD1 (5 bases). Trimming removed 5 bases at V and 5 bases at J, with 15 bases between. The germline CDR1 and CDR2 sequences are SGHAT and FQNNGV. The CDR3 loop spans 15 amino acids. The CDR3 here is CASSQRSGLNEKLFF. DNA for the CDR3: TGTGCCAGCAGCCAGAGGTCGGGACTCAATGAAAAACTGTTTTTT.

The CDR3 nucleotides read TGTGCCAGCAGTTACTCGAGCGGACAAGAGACCCAGTACTTC. Its protein is CASSYSSGQETQYF. The chain combines TRBV6-5 with TRBJ2-5; a weak D match, TRBD2 (5 bases). Trimming left V 0 bases short and J 2 bases short, with 7 bases between. The CDR3 has 14 residues. Germline CDR1 MNHEY, CDR2 SVGAGI.